The 3 T cell receptor beta chains reported below all come from one sample, sequenced in a study of human T cells and chemical hapten exposure. In TCRdb, the RACE reads were re-called with MiXCR into one record per CDR3 protein. The repertoire has tens of thousands of distinct CDR3 sequences, around 30% of them found once; the top ten carry roughly 10%. Time point meaning: patch test 1, 2 weeks after DPC sensitization. Treatment meaning: therapeutic diphenylcyclopropenone sensitization with weekly scalp DPC. The input for sequencing was whole blood, taken in connection with sensitization to the hapten diphenylcyclopropenone (DPC). Source of these receptors: a man between 40 and 49 years old with alopecia areata. Some clones in this sample may be carry-over from other donors' samples.

The chain is built from TRBV12-3 or TRBV12-4 and TRBJ1-6, with unresolved D. Trimming cost V 2 bases and J 10 bases, with 9 bases left between them. The CDR3 has 13 amino acids. Written as DNA, the CDR3 is TGTGCCAGCAGTTTAAGCCAGCCGTCACCCCTCCACTTT. Translating it yields CASSLSQPSPLHF.

The chain uses TRBV28 and TRBJ2-2, with a weak D call TRBD2 (6 bases). This CDR3 comprises 15 residues. Germline CDR1 is MDHEN and CDR2 is SYDVKM. The ends were cut back, 8 bases at V and 1 base at J, with 14 bases in the middle. The CDR3 loop reads CASRWGELNTGELFF. The DNA of the CDR3 is TGTGCCAGCCGGTGGGGGGAGTTGAACACCGGGGAGCTGTTTTTT.

This sequence joins TRBV10-3 and TRBJ1-3, with D perhaps matching TRBD1 (6 bases). Germline V gene data show CDR1 as ENHRY and CDR2 as SYGVKD. This CDR3 region has 14 residues. Trimming removed 6 bases from V and 1 base from J, with 10 bases in between. The CDR3 DNA reads TGTGCCATCAGGGGGGCCTCGTCTGGAAACACCATATATTTT. Translation: CAIRGASSGNTIYF.